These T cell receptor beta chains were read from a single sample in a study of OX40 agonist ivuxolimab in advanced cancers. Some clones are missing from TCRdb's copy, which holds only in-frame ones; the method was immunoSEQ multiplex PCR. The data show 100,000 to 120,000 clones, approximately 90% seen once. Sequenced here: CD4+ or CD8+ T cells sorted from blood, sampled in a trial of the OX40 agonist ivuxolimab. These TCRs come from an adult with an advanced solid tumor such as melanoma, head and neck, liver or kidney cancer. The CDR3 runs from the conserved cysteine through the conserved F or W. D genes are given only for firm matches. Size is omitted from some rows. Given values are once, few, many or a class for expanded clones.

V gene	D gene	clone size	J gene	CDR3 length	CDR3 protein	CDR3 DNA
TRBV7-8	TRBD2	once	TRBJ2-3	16	CASSQRTSINIDTQYF	TGTGCCAGCAGCCAAAGGACTAGCATCAATATCGATACGCAGTATTTT
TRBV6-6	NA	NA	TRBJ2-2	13	CASSRTITGELFF	TGTGCCAGCAGCCGGACAATCACCGGGGAGCTGTTTTTT
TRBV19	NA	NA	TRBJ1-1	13	CASNRGVNTEAFF	TGTGCCAGTAACCGGGGTGTGAACACTGAAGCTTTCTTT
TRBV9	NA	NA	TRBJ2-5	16	CASSVGLGTGQETQYF	TGTGCCAGCAGCGTAGGCCTAGGGACGGGGCAAGAGACCCAGTACTTC
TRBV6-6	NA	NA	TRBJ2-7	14	CASSYSRVVSEQYF	TGTGCCAGCAGTTACTCCAGGGTGGTTAGCGAGCAGTACTTC
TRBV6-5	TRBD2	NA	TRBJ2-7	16	CASSSDPSGSFYEQYF	TGTGCCAGCAGTTCAGATCCTAGCGGGAGCTTCTACGAGCAGTACTTC
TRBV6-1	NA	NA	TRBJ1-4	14	CASSDPGRSEKLFF	TGTGCCAGCAGTGACCCGGGTAGGAGTGAAAAACTGTTTTTT
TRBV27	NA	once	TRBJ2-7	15	CASSSPTGGFNEQYF	TGTGCCAGCAGTTCGCCGACTGGGGGGTTTAACGAGCAGTACTTC
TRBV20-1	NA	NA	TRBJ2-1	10	CSAAHNEQFF	TGCAGTGCCGCACACAATGAGCAGTTCTTC
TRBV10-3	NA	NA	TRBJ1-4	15	CAISDSRDVGEKLFF	TGTGCCATCAGTGACTCAAGGGACGTCGGTGAAAAACTGTTTTTT
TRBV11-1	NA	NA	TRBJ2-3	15	CASSLKGWDTDTQYF	TGTGCCAGCAGCTTAAAGGGGTGGGACACAGATACGCAGTATTTT
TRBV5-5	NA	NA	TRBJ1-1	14	CASSSRTPEGEAFF	TGTGCCAGCAGCTCTCGAACACCCGAGGGTGAAGCTTTCTTT
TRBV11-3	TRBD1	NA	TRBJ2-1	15	CASSYRDRGHNEQFF	TGTGCCAGCAGCTACCGGGACAGGGGACACAATGAGCAGTTCTTC
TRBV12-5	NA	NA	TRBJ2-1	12	CASGLVAFEQFF	TGTGCTAGTGGTTTGGTTGCGTTTGAGCAGTTCTTC
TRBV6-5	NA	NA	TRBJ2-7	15	CASSYSTADSYEQYF	TGTGCCAGCAGTTACTCTACAGCGGACTCCTACGAGCAGTACTTC
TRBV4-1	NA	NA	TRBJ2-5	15	CASSQAPRLEETQYF	TGCGCCAGCAGCCAAGCTCCACGTCTGGAAGAGACCCAGTACTTC
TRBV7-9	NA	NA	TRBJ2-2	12	CASSRSTGELFF	TGTGCCAGCAGCCGCAGCACCGGGGAGCTGTTTTTT
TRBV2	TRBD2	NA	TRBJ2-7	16	CASSEATSGGRHEQYF	TGTGCCAGCAGTGAAGCCACTAGCGGGGGGCGCCACGAGCAGTACTTC
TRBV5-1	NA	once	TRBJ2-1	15	CASSLAVGDYNEQFF	TGCGCCAGCAGCTTGGCCGTGGGGGACTACAATGAGCAGTTCTTC
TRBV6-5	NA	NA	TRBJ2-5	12	CASSTPRETQYF	TGTGCCAGCAGCACACCTCGAGAGACCCAGTACTTC
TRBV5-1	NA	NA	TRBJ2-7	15	CASSLEGLTSYEQYF	TGCGCCAGCAGCTTGGAAGGACTAACCTCCTACGAGCAGTACTTC
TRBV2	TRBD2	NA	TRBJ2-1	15	CASRLLAAQYNEQFF	TGTGCCAGCCGGCTTCTAGCGGCCCAATACAATGAGCAGTTCTTC
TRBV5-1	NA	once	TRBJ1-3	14	CASSLNRAGNTIYF	TGCGCCAGCAGCTTGAATAGGGCTGGAAACACCATATATTTT
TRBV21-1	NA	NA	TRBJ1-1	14	CASNLDREKQLAFF	TGTGCCAGCAACTTGGACAGGGAAAAACAACTAGCTTTCTTT
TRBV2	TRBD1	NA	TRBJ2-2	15	CASRGQGGYDGELFF	TGTGCCAGCAGAGGACAGGGGGGGTATGACGGGGAGCTGTTTTTT
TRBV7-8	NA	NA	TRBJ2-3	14	CASSLTRVTDTQYF	TGTGCCAGCAGCTTAACGAGGGTCACAGATACGCAGTATTTT
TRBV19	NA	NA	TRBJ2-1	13	CATRQGLYNEQFF	TGTGCGACCCGGCAGGGGTTGTACAATGAGCAGTTCTTC
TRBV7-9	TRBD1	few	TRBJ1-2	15	CASSIGTGANYGYTF	TGTGCCAGCAGCATTGGGACAGGAGCTAACTATGGCTACACCTTC
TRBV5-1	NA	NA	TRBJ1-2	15	CASSLEGGAGYGYTF	TGCGCCAGCAGCTTGGAGGGGGGCGCTGGCTATGGCTACACCTTC
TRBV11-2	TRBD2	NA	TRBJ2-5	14	CASSLEGSWRGVYF	TGTGCCAGCAGCTTAGAAGGGTCCTGGCGGGGGGTCTACTTC
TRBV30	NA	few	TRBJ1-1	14	CAWSSGTPNTEAFF	TGTGCCTGGAGTTCGGGGACACCGAACACTGAAGCTTTCTTT
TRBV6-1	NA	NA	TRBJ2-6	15	CASSPGRSGANVLTF	TGTGCCAGCAGTCCTGGCCGCTCTGGGGCCAACGTCCTGACTTTC
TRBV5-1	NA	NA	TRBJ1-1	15	CASSLAGGLGAEAFF	TGCGCCAGCAGCTTGGCGGGGGGGCTGGGAGCTGAAGCTTTCTTT
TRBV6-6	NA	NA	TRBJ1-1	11	CASSFQNEAFF	TGTGCCAGCAGTTTCCAGAATGAAGCTTTCTTT
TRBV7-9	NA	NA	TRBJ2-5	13	CASSLLAQETQYF	TGTGCCAGCAGCTTATTAGCCCAAGAGACCCAGTACTTC
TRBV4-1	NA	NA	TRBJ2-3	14	CASSQDPSTDTQYF	TGCGCCAGCAGCCAAGATCCTAGCACAGATACGCAGTATTTT
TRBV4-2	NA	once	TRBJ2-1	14	CASSPRWRDNEQFF	TGTGCCAGCAGCCCCCGTTGGCGGGATAATGAGCAGTTCTTC
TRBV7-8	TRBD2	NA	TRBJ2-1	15	CASSFNGGGYNEQFF	TGTGCCAGCAGCTTTAACGGGGGGGGTTACAATGAGCAGTTCTTC
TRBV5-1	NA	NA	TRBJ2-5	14	CASSSGRTQETQYF	TGCGCCAGCAGCTCCGGACGGACCCAAGAGACCCAGTACTTC
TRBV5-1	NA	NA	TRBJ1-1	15	CASSLDGQIYTEAFF	TGCGCCAGCAGCTTGGATGGCCAGATATACACTGAAGCTTTCTTT
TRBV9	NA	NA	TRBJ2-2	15	CASSVGHQNTGELFF	TGTGCCAGCAGCGTAGGCCACCAGAACACCGGGGAGCTGTTTTTT
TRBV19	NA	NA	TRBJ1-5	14	CASSMPRGHQPQHF	TGTGCCAGTAGTATGCCCAGGGGACATCAGCCCCAGCATTTT
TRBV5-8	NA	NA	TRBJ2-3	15	CASSLSGFGTDTQYF	TGTGCCAGCAGCTTGTCAGGGTTCGGCACAGATACGCAGTATTTT
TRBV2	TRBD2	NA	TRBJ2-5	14	CASSSGIVSETQYF	TGTGCCAGCAGCAGCGGGATTGTCTCGGAGACCCAGTACTTC